The 10 T cell receptor beta chains below all came from one sample that was sequenced in a study of shared clonotypes between healthy human individuals. Here immunoSEQ multiplex PCR was the method, and the copy in TCRdb shows in-frame clones only, minus some. The sample shows 2 million to 2.5 million clones, 85% to 95% of them seen only once. Sequenced sample: naive CD4+ T cells from PBMCs. Noted subset: CD45RA+ positively selected. Receptors were obtained from a man aged 18 to 30 in good health. Some clones in this sample may be carry-over from other donors' samples.

This clone was seen a single time. Other nucleotide sequences in the sample specify the same CDR3. V usage is TRBV5-1 and J usage is TRBJ1-1; 9 positions agree with TRBD1. The CDR3 has 13 amino acids. Germline loops: CDR1 SGHRS, CDR2 YFSETQ. J gave up 2 bases and V 7 bases, and 3 bases lay outside the gene matches. The CDR3 spells CASRGQGNTEAFF. As DNA, the CDR3 is TGCGCCAGCCGGGGACAGGGCAACACTGAAGCTTTCTTT.

This clone has just a few counts. This rearrangement joins TRBV7-3 to TRBJ2-2, with D possibly TRBD2 on 5 matching bases. V was clipped by 5 bases and J by 5 bases, with 15 bases between them. The CDR3 runs 15 residues. The germline V gene has CDR1 SGHTA and CDR2 FQGTGA. The CDR3 here is CASSPRPPGTGELFF. DNA for the CDR3: TGTGCCAGCAGCCCCCGGCCCCCGGGAACCGGGGAGCTGTTTTTT.

The V call is TRBV10-3, the J call TRBJ2-5; TRBD1 matches 11 bases. Germline-derived CDR1 and CDR2 are ENHRY and SYGVKD. The CDR3 spans 16 residues. The V and J ends lost 4 bases and 4 bases, in that order; junction bases with no gene match: 8. The CDR3, as DNA: TGTGCCATCAGTGCCCGAGCCGGGACAGGGGGAGAGACCCAGTACTTC. It encodes CAISARAGTGGETQYF.

CDR3 residues: CASSFSHQGAGGYTF. The CDR3 nucleotides read TGTGCCAGCAGCTTTTCTCACCAGGGGGCGGGTGGCTACACCTTC. The chain combines TRBV7-2 with TRBJ1-2, with 8 bases aligning to TRBD1. CDR1 and CDR2 (germline): SGHTA, FQGNSA. V was pared by 3 bases and J by 7 bases, with 10 bases of the junction left unmatched. The CDR3 is 15 amino acids.

The rearrangement uses TRBV6-5 and TRBJ2-5; 7 bases match TRBD1. The J segment lost 4 bases and the V segment lost 6 bases, leaving 5 bases of the junction unmatched. The CDR3 extends over 13 amino acids. Germline V gene data show CDR1 as MNHEY and CDR2 as SVGAGI. CDR3 loop: CASRRGPAETQYF. CDR3 DNA: TGTGCCAGCAGAAGGGGGCCAGCAGAGACCCAGTACTTC.

The rearrangement links TRBV27 to TRBJ1-1; a possible D gene is TRBD1 (5 bases). Trimming left V 6 bases short and J 4 bases short, with 18 bases between. Germline CDR1 is MNHEY and CDR2 is SMNVEV (reference sequence). This CDR3 has 15 amino acids. The CDR3 region has the DNA TGTGCCAGCAGGAGTAGTAAACCGGGGACCACTGAAGCTTTCTTT. Amino acid sequence: CASRSSKPGTTEAFF.

This clone was seen just once. This chain joins TRBV6-5 and TRBJ2-7, with TRBD2 as a possible D gene (5 bases). Germline-derived CDR1 and CDR2 are MNHEY and SVGAGI. This CDR3 is built from 14 residues. Trimming took 6 bases from V and 3 from J, leaving 15 bases between them. CDR3 region: CASSRLEGSYEQYF. The CDR3 DNA reads TGTGCCAGCAGCCGGTTAGAGGGCAGCTACGAGCAGTACTTC.

V and J are TRBV30 and TRBJ2-2; D is unresolved. Trimming removed 7 bases at V and 1 base at J, with 10 bases between. Germline CDR1 is GTSNPN and CDR2 is SVGIG (reference sequence). The CDR3 sequence is 13 residues long. The CDR3 loop reads CAFTTVNTGELFF. The CDR3, as DNA: TGTGCCTTCACTACAGTGAACACCGGGGAGCTGTTTTTT.

Here the CDR3 reads CASSQSPAGGVTQYF. The CDR3 region has the DNA TGTGCCAGCAGCCAGTCGCCGGCGGGTGGAGTTACGCAGTATTTT. The chain is built from TRBV7-2 and TRBJ2-3; a weak D match, TRBD2 (5 bases). The length of the CDR3 is 15 residues. V lost 5 bases and J 8 bases, leaving 20 bases between the germline ends. Germline V gene lookup returns CDR1 SGHTA and CDR2 FQGNSA.

The CDR3 region has the DNA TGTGCCAGCAGTCCTGGGACTCCTGGAAACACCATATATTTT. It specifies CASSPGTPGNTIYF. The genes are TRBV7-9 and TRBJ1-3; a weak D match, TRBD1 (5 bases). Germline values: CDR1 SEHNR, CDR2 FQNEAQ (reference sequence). The V end was cut by 6 bases, the J end by 2 bases, with 11 bases between. This CDR3 has 14 residues.